This TCR beta chain was recovered during a study of graft-versus-host responses after intestinal transplantation. Whole-study findings and limits: Declines in HvG clones occurring early post-transplant were associated with peak circulating GvH clone levels.

Concerning this clone itself: Its specificity is unknown.

Trimming took off 3 bases at V and 4 bases at J, with 10 bases between the two ends. The CDR3 sequence is 15 residues long. Germline assignment: CDR1 LGHNA and CDR2 YSLEER. Assay used: immunoSEQ multiplex PCR; TCRdb lists only in-frame clones, some missing. The top ten hold 0.2% to 0.25% of the sample, which has tens of thousands of clones, roughly 94% seen once. The chain carries TRBV4-3 and TRBJ1-6; TRBD1 might be the D (6 bases). The sequence came from a human donor who was the organ donor for an intestinal transplant. Sequencing was performed on unstimulated CD4+ T cells sorted from spleen or lymph node cells, taken before transplant. CDR3 residues: CASSHIRGYNSPLHF. CDR3 nucleotides: TGCGCCAGCAGCCATATCAGGGGTTATAATTCACCCCTCCACTTT.